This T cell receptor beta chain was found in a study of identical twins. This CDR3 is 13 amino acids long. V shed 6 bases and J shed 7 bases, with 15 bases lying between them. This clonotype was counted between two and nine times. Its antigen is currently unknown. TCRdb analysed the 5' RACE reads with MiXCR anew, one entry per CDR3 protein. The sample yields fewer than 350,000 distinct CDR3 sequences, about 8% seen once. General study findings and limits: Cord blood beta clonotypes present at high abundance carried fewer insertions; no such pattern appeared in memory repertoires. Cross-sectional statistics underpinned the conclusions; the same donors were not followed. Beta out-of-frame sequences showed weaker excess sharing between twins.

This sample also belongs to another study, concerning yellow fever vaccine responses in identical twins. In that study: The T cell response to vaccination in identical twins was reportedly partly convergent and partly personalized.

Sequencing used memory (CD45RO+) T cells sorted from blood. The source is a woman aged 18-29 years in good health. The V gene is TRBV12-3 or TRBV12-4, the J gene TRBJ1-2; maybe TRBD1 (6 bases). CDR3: CASSPDRTGGYTF. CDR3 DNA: TGTGCCAGCAGCCCAGACAGGACGGGTGGCTACACCTTC.